What follows is one TCR beta chain and its context. This specimen belongs to a study of blood T cell repertoires in COVID-19. Method: immunoSEQ multiplex PCR; TCRdb's copy keeps in-frame clones and lacks some. This table has over 350,000 clones, around 89% appearing once. The CDR3 runs 13 residues. The junction had 6 bases not matched to a gene; V was cut back by 4 bases and J by 7 bases. The germline V gene encodes CDR1 LGHDT and CDR2 YNNKEL (reference sequence). Sequenced input: peripheral blood. This clonotype originated in a woman aged 25 to 39 with acute or convalescent COVID-19. The gene calls are TRBV3-1 (or the pseudogene TRBV3-2) and TRBJ1-1; TRBD1 aligns across 7 bases. The CDR3 protein is CASSPTGLYEAFF. Here the CDR3 DNA reads TGTGCCAGCAGCCCGACAGGGTTATATGAAGCTTTCTTT.